Each of the 13 T cell receptor beta chains below was sequenced from the same sample in a study of CD4 and CD8 cells across lung adenocarcinoma regions. From the PCR reads, TCRdb called clonotypes with MiXCR, one entry per CDR3 protein. The data hold some 12,000 distinct CDR3 sequences, with roughly 48% observed a single time. The sample taken for sequencing was CD8+ T cells from the margin of a lung tumor. All receptors derive from a female donor with lung adenocarcinoma. The CD4 and CD8 labels of this study may be unreliable.

This clonotype has a count of ten or more. The chain couples TRBV10-1 to TRBJ1-5; D may be TRBD1 (6 bases). The CDR3 length is 15 residues. Germline V gene lookup returns CDR1 WNHNN and CDR2 SYGVQD (reference sequence). V was clipped by 6 bases and J by 5 bases, with 17 bases between them. The CDR3: CASRAPQGRDQPQHF. The DNA of the CDR3 is TGCGCCAGCAGAGCCCCACAGGGCCGAGATCAGCCCCAGCATTTT.

The chain is built from TRBV6-1 and TRBJ2-3; D is ambiguous. Per the germline V gene, CDR1 is MNHNS and CDR2 is SASEGT. The V and J ends lost 6 bases and 0 bases respectively, with 16 bases between them. The length of the CDR3 is 16 residues. CDR3 DNA sequence: TGTGCCAGCAGGGAACTACCGGATGGGAGCACAGATACGCAGTATTTT. It is translated as CASRELPDGSTDTQYF.

The chain joins TRBV6-1 to TRBJ2-7; D call uncertain. Trimming took off 6 bases at V and 0 bases at J, with 9 bases between the two ends. Per the germline V gene, CDR1 is MNHNS and CDR2 is SASEGT. CDR3 length equals 13 residues. The CDR3 DNA sequence: TGTGCCAGCAGGAAACAAGTCTCCTACGAGCAGTACTTC. It encodes CASRKQVSYEQYF.

This clonotype was seen a few times. The chain employs TRBV6-4 and TRBJ2-6; 7 bases map to TRBD1. CDR3 length: 16 amino acids. The germline gives CDR1 MRHNA, CDR2 SNTAGT. Trimming took 3 bases from V and 0 from J; bases not matched to a gene: 2. The CDR3 coding sequence is TGTGCCAGCAGTGAGGACAGGAGCTCTGGGGCCAACGTCCTGACTTTC. Amino acid sequence: CASSEDRSSGANVLTF.

The V and J genes are TRBV10-1 and TRBJ2-4; 8 nucleotides match TRBD1. CDR1 WNHNN and CDR2 SYGVQD come from the germline V gene (reference sequence). The CDR3 has 14 amino acids. CDR3 residues: CGVRGLCAKNIQYF. The CDR3 bases are TGCGGCGTCAGGGGGCTGTGTGCCAAAAACATTCAGTACTTC.

This chain joins TRBV10-2 and TRBJ2-3; D perhaps matches TRBD2 (7 bases). The DNA end favors TRBJ2-7, so the J call may be wrong. This CDR3 is built from 14 residues. Germline loops: CDR1 WSHSY, CDR2 SAAADI. The CDR3 nucleotides are TGCGCGGGCAGCCGGGGAGGGGGGGGGGATACGCAGTACTTC. Protein: CAGSRGGGGDTQYF.

This clonotype ranks as medium-sized (0.01 to 0.1%). This chain links TRBV6-5 with TRBJ2-5; D is ambiguous. Near its end, the DNA agrees better with TRBJ2-7, so the J call may be wrong. The CDR3 sequence is 13 residues long. From germline, CDR1 is MNHEY and CDR2 SVGAGI. The CDR3: CASSYNRAHEQYF. CDR3 sequence (DNA): TGTGCCAGCAGTTACAACCGGGCCCACGAGCAGTACTTC.

This clonotype appeared a few times. The V and J genes are TRBV10-2 and TRBJ2-5, with D possibly matching TRBD1 (6 bases). Trimming pared 6 bases from V and 0 bases from J, leaving 14 bases between. The CDR3 loop spans 15 amino acids. From germline, CDR1 is WSHSY and CDR2 SAAADI. The chain's CDR3 is CASSLQGNYQETQYF. The DNA for the CDR3 is TGCGCCAGCAGCCTGCAGGGGAATTACCAAGAGACCCAGTACTTC.

By share, this clonotype counts as medium-sized. V gene TRBV6-1 combines with J gene TRBJ2-7, with D uncertain. The CDR3 has 14 amino acids. The germline V and J ends were trimmed by 1 base and 0 bases, with 7 bases remaining between them. Germline CDR1 and CDR2: MNHNS and SASEGT. In DNA form, the CDR3 reads TGTGCCAGCAGTGAAGAAAGGAGCTCCTACGAGCAGTACTTC. As protein: CASSEERSSYEQYF.

The chain recombines TRBV6-1 with TRBJ2-3; 7 nucleotides match TRBD2. The end of the DNA is better explained by TRBJ2-7, so the J call may be wrong. The CDR3 is made up of 16 amino acids. Germline CDR1 MNHNS, CDR2 SASEGT. CDR3: CASSEAGGRAANTQYF. The DNA of the CDR3 is TGTGCCAGCAGTGAGGCGGGCGGGAGAGCGGCAAATACGCAGTACTTC.

This chain connects TRBV28 to TRBJ2-4; D is unclear. Germline V gives CDR1 MDHEN, CDR2 SYDVKM. The V gene lost 7 bases and the J gene lost 2 bases, with 9 bases spanning the gap. The CDR3 has 13 amino acids. The CDR3 region is CASTTQSKNIQYF. DNA for the CDR3: TGTGCCAGCACTACACAGTCCAAAAACATTCAGTACTTC.

The J gene is TRBJ2-1, the V gene TRBV6-2 or TRBV6-3; 10 bases fit TRBD2. The trim removed 6 bases at V and 6 bases at J, leaving 11 bases unmatched. The CDR3 is made up of 16 amino acids. The V gene's germline CDR1 is MNHEY and CDR2 SVGEGT. The CDR3: CASSLNIPSGGNEQFF. CDR3 nucleotide sequence: TGTGCCAGCAGCCTTAACATCCCTAGCGGGGGCAATGAGCAGTTCTTC.

Comment on this clonotype: A junction end diverges from the germline sequence, so it may reflect a read error. The genes are TRBV6-4 and TRBJ2-6; the D gene could be TRBD1 or TRBD2 (6 bases each). The CDR3 runs to 15 residues. The germline V gene encodes CDR1 MRHNA and CDR2 SNTAGT. CDR3 amino acids: CASSEKGGSYGEQFF. In DNA, the CDR3 is TGTGCCAGCAGTGAGAAGGGGGGTTCCTACGGGGAGCAGTTTTTC.